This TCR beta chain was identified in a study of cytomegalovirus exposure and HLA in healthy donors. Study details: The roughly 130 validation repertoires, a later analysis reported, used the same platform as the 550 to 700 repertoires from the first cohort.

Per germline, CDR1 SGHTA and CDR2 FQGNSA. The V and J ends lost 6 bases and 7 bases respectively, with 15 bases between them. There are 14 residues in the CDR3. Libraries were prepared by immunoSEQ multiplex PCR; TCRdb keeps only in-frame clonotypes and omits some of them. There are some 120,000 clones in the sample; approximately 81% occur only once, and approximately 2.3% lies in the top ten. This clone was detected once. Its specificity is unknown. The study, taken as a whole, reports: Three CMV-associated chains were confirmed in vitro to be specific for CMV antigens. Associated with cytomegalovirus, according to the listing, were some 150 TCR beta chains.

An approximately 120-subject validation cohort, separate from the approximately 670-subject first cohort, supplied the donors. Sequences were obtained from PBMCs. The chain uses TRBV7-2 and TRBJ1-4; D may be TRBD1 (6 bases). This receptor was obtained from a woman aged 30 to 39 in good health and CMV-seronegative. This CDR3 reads CASSPTGFSEKLFF. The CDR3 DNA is TGTGCCAGCAGTCCAACAGGGTTCAGTGAAAAACTGTTTTTT. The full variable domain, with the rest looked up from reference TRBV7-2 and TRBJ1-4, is GAGVSQSPSNKVTEKGKDVELRCDPISGHTALYWYRQSLGQGLEFLIYFQGNSAPDKSGLPSDRFSAERTGGSVSTLTIQRTQQEDSAVYLCASSPTGFSEKLFFGSGTQLSVL.